What follows describes a single T cell receptor beta chain. This clonotype was detected many times. The antigen this receptor binds is unknown. The sample holds no much larger clone one base away, and base qualities are not on file. The data originate from a study of T cells in Graves' hyperthyroidism and ophthalmopathy (dated by TCRdb to the late 2010s). The study in broad terms: Peripheral blood samples were taken at initial diagnosis, before any treatment was given. A discovery cohort of about 96 patients, roughly 45 with Graves' ophthalmopathy and about 60 with stable Graves' hyperthyroidism, was used to find distinguishing TCR V-J signatures. Prospective prediction of ophthalmopathy was tested in an independent validation cohort of some 19 hyperthyroidism patients and around 16 patients who later progressed to ophthalmopathy. The roughly 91 discovery patients were randomly divided into training and test sets at a 7:3 ratio. The study also compared thyroid tissue and blood T-cell repertoires from roughly six Graves' hyperthyroidism patients. After blood sampling, hyperthyroidism patients were treated with methimazole at a starting dose of 30 mg daily, and ophthalmopathy patients were treated with high-dose intravenous methylprednisolone. TCR Vbeta CDR3 sequencing of 130 to 150 peripheral blood samples (under 45 ophthalmopathy, under 80 hyperthyroidism and roughly 17 progressor patients) is reported in the paper.

The paper as a whole reports these results and caveats: Most expanded thyroid clonotypes (frequency above 0.001) were also detected in blood, suggesting blood repertoires may reflect thyroid immune responses. A 13 V-J signature model separated ophthalmopathy from stable hyperthyroidism, with around 90% sensitivity and about 81% specificity in cross-validation and 80%/75% in testing. During validation, the model predicted progression to ophthalmopathy a median of about 5.9 months ahead of onset, with more than 60% sensitivity and almost 75% specificity. Sample size was not statistically predetermined, and blinding of investigators to group allocation was not performed.

The TCR beta CDR3 regions were amplified from the RNA transcripts. A first-round RT-PCR of the TCR CDR3 used the HTBI primer set with the Qiagen OneStep RT-PCR kit. Libraries were constructed in a second round of multiplex PCR, after which size selection and purification were carried out. The libraries were sequenced on an Illumina HiSeq2000 using paired-end 100 bp reads. Turning to the authors' computational methods: SOAPnuke was used to process the raw data, throwing out any read that contained adapters or uncalled bases, had a mean Phred below 15, or lacked an exact constant-primer or identifier match. High-quality paired reads were merged with COPE v1.2.5, and unique nucleotide sequences were defined as clonotypes. MiTCR v1.1 was used to align clonotypes to the IMGT TRBV, TRBD and TRBJ reference segments. Analysis was restricted to V-J combinations with a frequency above 0.0001, which covered 99% to 99.2% of repertoires. The TCS score was defined as F50 (clonal expansion) divided by E x V (chaos), with BLOSUM62-based TCRdist calculated between CDR3 peptides within each V-J. Welch's t-statistics and random forest reduced 514 V-J features to fewer than 15, which were used in a naive Bayes classifier (R e1071). Through fastp at Q25 and MiXCR, TCRdb rebuilt clones from the public reads, retaining in-frame beta chains. CDR3 protein duplicates are merged, each entry listing the most common genes and DNA. TCRdb, not the authors, supplied the V and J calls. The sample table lists some 300,000 distinct CDR3 sequences, more than 10% of them with a count of one. The top ten hold about 8% of the sample.

V loses 0 bases of germline sequence and J loses 4 bases, and the interval between the two ends is 19 bases. CDR1 and CDR2 were assigned from the germline V gene (reference sequence) as DFQATT and SNEGSKA. The CDR3 numbers 16 residues from cysteine through phenylalanine. The kept DNA is CDR3 alone, 48 bases in frame from the first base. Hyperthyroidism patients were newly diagnosed, with disease duration under 2 months, and aged 18 to 65 years. Any patient with an uncontrolled infection, another autoimmune disease, pregnancy or lactation was excluded. Clinical symptoms, serum thyroxine and TRAb, thyroid ultrasound, and orbital computed tomography formed the basis for the diagnoses. Blood from progressor patients was collected at the time of first diagnosis with hyperthyroidism, before any ophthalmopathy symptoms had appeared. PBMCs were separated from 10 ml of fresh peripheral blood using Ficoll-Paque density gradient centrifugation. Progressor patients were first diagnosed with Graves' hyperthyroidism and then developed ophthalmopathy during follow-up. Total RNA was extracted with Trizol reagent, and quality was checked on an Agilent 2100 Bioanalyzer.

The chain is made from TRBV20-1 and TRBJ2-7, with TRBD1 tentatively as D gene (7 bases match). The specimen sequenced was blood. This receptor was taken from a woman in her 30s with Graves' hyperthyroidism that later progressed to Graves' ophthalmopathy. This receptor carries the CDR3 CSARDPNRGGDYEQYF. The sequenced DNA: TGCAGTGCTAGAGACCCGAACAGGGGAGGAGATTACGAGCAGTACTTC.